The rows below give T cell receptor beta chains drawn from one sample of a study of shared clonotypes between healthy human individuals. Repertoires were generated with immunoSEQ multiplex PCR, while TCRdb's copy carries only in-frame clones and drops some. Of more than 2 million clones in the sample, 85% to 95% were seen once. The specimen was naive CD4+ T cells sorted from blood. Every receptor here comes from a man between 18 and 35 years old in good health. CDR3s include the opening cysteine and the closing phenylalanine or tryptophan. The D gene is left open where the match is weak. The listing skips clone size in some rows; elsewhere it reads once, few, many or a size class.

clone_size j_call v_call d_call cdr3_aa cdr3_nt
. TRBJ2-1 TRBV20-1 . CRGGGNEQFF TGCAGAGGAGGGGGGAATGAGCAGTTCTTC
. TRBJ1-2 TRBV5-6 . CASSFKSGAVGNYGYTF TGTGCCAGCAGCTTCAAGTCAGGGGCAGTGGGGAACTATGGCTACACCTTC
once TRBJ1-2 TRBV2 . CASKDRNYGYTF TGTGCCAGCAAGGACCGTAACTATGGCTACACCTTC
once TRBJ1-4 TRBV7-9 . CASSLIQGGEKLFF TGTGCCAGCAGCTTAATTCAGGGTGGAGAAAAACTGTTTTTT
. TRBJ1-2 TRBV29-1 . CSVTRTDANYGYTF TGCAGCGTAACGAGGACAGACGCTAACTATGGCTACACCTTC
. TRBJ1-1 TRBV6-5 . CATLRESDTEAFF TGTGCCACTCTTCGGGAGTCGGACACTGAAGCTTTCTTT
. TRBJ1-5 TRBV5-1 . CASSPEGPSDQPQHF TGCGCCAGCAGCCCCGAGGGGCCGAGCGATCAGCCCCAGCATTTT
. TRBJ1-1 TRBV7-9 . CASSLGGGPGSFF TGTGCCAGCAGCTTAGGCGGGGGGCCAGGATCTTTCTTT
. TRBJ2-3 TRBV10-3 TRBD1 CAISESTGGRTDTQYF TGTGCCATCAGTGAGTCTACAGGGGGCAGGACAGATACGCAGTATTTT
. TRBJ2-3 TRBV10-3 . CAMARRATDTQYF TGTGCCATGGCCCGGAGGGCAACAGATACGCAGTATTTT
. TRBJ1-5 TRBV4-2 . CASSLDLQGKQPQHF TGTGCCAGCAGCCTAGACCTACAGGGAAAGCAGCCCCAGCATTTT
. TRBJ1-1 TRBV7-9 . CASTAGGAVTPSF TGTGCCAGCACCGCAGGAGGCGCAGTCACCCCTTCCTTT
. TRBJ1-3 TRBV5-1 TRBD1 CASTPDRGGTGNTIYF TGCGCCAGCACCCCGGACAGGGGAGGGACTGGAAACACCATATATTTT
. TRBJ2-3 TRBV7-3 . CASSPRHSTDTQYF TGTGCCAGCAGTCCTCGACATAGCACAGATACGCAGTATTTT
. TRBJ2-7 TRBV11-2 . CASSLVIPGLFSYEQYF TGTGCCAGCAGCTTAGTCATCCCAGGTTTATTCTCCTACGAGCAGTACTTC
. TRBJ1-2 TRBV6-1 . CASSPQRGDGYTF TGTGCCAGCAGCCCCCAACGGGGGGATGGCTACACCTTC
. TRBJ1-1 TRBV5-1 TRBD1 CASSGQGGNTEAFF TGCGCCAGCAGCGGACAGGGGGGTAACACTGAAGCTTTCTTT
. TRBJ1-3 TRBV30 . CAWSGAGNTIYF TGTGCCTGGAGTGGGGCTGGAAACACCATATATTTT
. TRBJ2-7 TRBV6-4 . CASSPRGTLTGNEQYF TGTGCCAGCAGTCCTCGCGGGACACTAACGGGCAACGAGCAGTACTTC
. TRBJ2-1 TRBV7-2 . CASSYRDEQFF TGTGCCAGCAGCTATCGTGATGAGCAGTTCTTC
. TRBJ1-5 TRBV19 . CASTLTDYSNQPQHF TGTGCCAGTACCTTGACAGACTATAGCAATCAGCCCCAGCATTTT
. TRBJ2-1 TRBV5-1 . CASSLARAYNEQFF TGCGCCAGCAGCTTGGCGAGGGCCTACAATGAGCAGTTCTTC
. TRBJ2-7 TRBV18 . CASSPPGARPYEQYF TGTGCCAGCTCACCCCCAGGGGCGCGTCCCTACGAGCAGTACTTC